The rows below give T cell receptor beta chains drawn from one sample of a study of blood T cells in healthy people across ages. One entry per CDR3 protein results from TCRdb running MiXCR on the 5' RACE reads. The sample includes roughly 900,000 distinct CDR3 sequences, around 49% of them seen just once. The sample comprised blood. These receptors all stem from a man under 40 in good health. Each CDR3 is given with its conserved first and last residue. The D gene is left open where the match is weak. The size of a clone is reported for some rows only, either as once, few or many, or as a class for expanded clones.

d_gene,abundance,v_gene,j_gene,CDR3nt,CDR3aa
.,.,TRBV3-1,TRBJ2-5,TGTGCCAGCAGCGTGACCTCCCAGACCCAGTACTTC,CASSVTSQTQYF
.,.,TRBV20-1,TRBJ2-7,TGCAGTGCTAGTGGCGGCGACCCGCTCTCCTACAATGAGCAGTACTTC,CSASGGDPLSYNEQYF
TRBD1,few,TRBV6-5,TRBJ2-5,TGTGCCAGCAGTTACTCGGGACAGTCTCAAGAGACCCAGTACTTC,CASSYSGQSQETQYF
TRBD2,many,TRBV7-2,TRBJ2-7,TGTGCCAGCAGCCCGCCCGGGACTAGTACGCGCGAGCAGTACTTC,CASSPPGTSTREQYF
TRBD1,.,TRBV6-2/TRBV6-3,TRBJ2-6,TGTGCCAGCAGTTACGTCGACAGGGTTTATGCTGGGGCCAACGTCCTGACTTTC,CASSYVDRVYAGANVLTF
.,.,TRBV6-2/TRBV6-3,TRBJ1-5,TGTGCCAGCAGTTTCCAAACGGACGAACGCCAGCCCCAGCATTTT,CASSFQTDERQPQHF
.,.,TRBV28,TRBJ1-5,TGTGCCAGCAGTTCCTCGGGAGGGGCGGGCAATCAGCCCCAGCATTTT,CASSSSGGAGNQPQHF
TRBD1,.,TRBV29-1,TRBJ1-2,TGCAGCGTCCCGCAGGGGGACTATGGCTACACCTTC,CSVPQGDYGYTF
.,.,TRBV6-2/TRBV6-3,TRBJ1-4,TGTGCCAGCAGTTACGACAGTACCGCAACTAATGAAAAACTGTTTTTT,CASSYDSTATNEKLFF
.,few,TRBV20-1,TRBJ2-4,TGCAGTGCTAACCGGGAACACGCAAAAAACATTCAGTACTTC,CSANREHAKNIQYF
TRBD2,.,TRBV7-2,TRBJ2-3,TGTGCCAGCAGCCCCCGCCTAGCGGGGTCTTATACGCAGTATTTT,CASSPRLAGSYTQYF
.,.,TRBV6-2/TRBV6-3,TRBJ2-7,TGTGCCAGCAATCGGGCGGCGACCTACGAGCAGTACTTC,CASNRAATYEQYF
.,.,TRBV20-1,TRBJ2-3,TGCAGTGCTAGAACAGAACTCACAGATACGCAGTATTTT,CSARTELTDTQYF
TRBD1,.,TRBV7-9,TRBJ1-1,TGTGCCAGCAGCCCAACACCCGGACAGGGGGCCTCTGAAGCTTTCTTT,CASSPTPGQGASEAFF
.,.,TRBV18,TRBJ2-3,TGTGCCAGCTCACCCCTGGGTGTGCCAGATACGCAGTATTTT,CASSPLGVPDTQYF
.,.,TRBV18,TRBJ1-1,TGTGCCAGCTCACCACCGATGGCAGGGGCTATGAACACTGAAGCTTTCTTT,CASSPPMAGAMNTEAFF
.,.,TRBV20-1,TRBJ1-6,TGCAGTGCTAGCTCAGCGCCCGGGAATTCACCCCTCCACTTT,CSASSAPGNSPLHF
TRBD1,many,TRBV12-3/TRBV12-4,TRBJ2-7,TGTGCCAGCACCCGGACAGGTTCCTACGAGCAGTACTTC,CASTRTGSYEQYF
.,few,TRBV18,TRBJ2-5,TGTGCCAGCTCACCAGGGCTGTTAGAGACCCAGTACTTC,CASSPGLLETQYF
.,.,TRBV20-1,TRBJ1-5,TGCAGTGCACAGACGGGAACCAATCAGCCCCAGCATTTT,CSAQTGTNQPQHF
.,many,TRBV5-1,TRBJ2-2,TGCGCCAGCAGCTTGAACTCCGGGGAGCTGTTTTTT,CASSLNSGELFF
TRBD1,few,TRBV15,TRBJ2-3,TGTGCCACCAGCATAGACAGGGCCGATACGCAGTATTTT,CATSIDRADTQYF
TRBD1,.,TRBV28,TRBJ1-2,TGTGCCAGCAGTTATAGGGACAGGTTCTTCTATGGCTACACCTTC,CASSYRDRFFYGYTF
TRBD1,.,TRBV3-1,TRBJ1-3,TGTGCCAGCAGCCAAGCCCTTGGACAGGCGGGAAACACCATATATTTT,CASSQALGQAGNTIYF
.,.,TRBV5-1,TRBJ2-5,TGCGCCAGCAGCTTGGCCTTCCCCTCACAAGAGACCCAGTACTTC,CASSLAFPSQETQYF
TRBD1,.,TRBV10-3,TRBJ2-7,TGTGTCATCAGTCCCCAGGGGGACTCCTACGAGCAGTACTTC,CVISPQGDSYEQYF
TRBD2,.,TRBV12-3/TRBV12-4,TRBJ2-7,TGTGCCAGTAGTTTAGAGACTAGCGGGGGTTACAATGAGCAGTACTTC,CASSLETSGGYNEQYF
TRBD2,.,TRBV25-1,TRBJ2-1,TGTGCCAGCAGTGAATGGAGTAGCGGGGGGATCGGGCAGTTCTTC,CASSEWSSGGIGQFF
TRBD2,.,TRBV4-2,TRBJ2-5,TGTGCCAGCGCGTCGACTAGCGGGGGGCAAGAGACCCAGTACTTC,CASASTSGGQETQYF